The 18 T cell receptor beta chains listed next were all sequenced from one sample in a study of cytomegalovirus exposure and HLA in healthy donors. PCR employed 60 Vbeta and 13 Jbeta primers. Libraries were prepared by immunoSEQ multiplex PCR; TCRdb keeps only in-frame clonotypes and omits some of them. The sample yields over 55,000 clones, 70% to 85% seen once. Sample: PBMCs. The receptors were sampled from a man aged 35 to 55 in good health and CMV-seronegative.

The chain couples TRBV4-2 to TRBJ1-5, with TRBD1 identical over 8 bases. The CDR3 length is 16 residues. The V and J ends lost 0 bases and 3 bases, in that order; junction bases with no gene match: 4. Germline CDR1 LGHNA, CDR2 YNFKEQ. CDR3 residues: CASSQEVGQVNQPQHF. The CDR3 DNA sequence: TGTGCCAGCAGCCAAGAAGTGGGACAGGTCAATCAGCCCCAGCATTTT.

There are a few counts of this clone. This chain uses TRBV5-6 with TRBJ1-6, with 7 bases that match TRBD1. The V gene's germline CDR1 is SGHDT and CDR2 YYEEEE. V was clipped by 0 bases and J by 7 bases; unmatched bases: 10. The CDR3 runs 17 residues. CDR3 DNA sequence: TGTGCCAGCAGCTTGGCCGCCCAAGGGGGCCTAAATTCACCCCTCCACTTT. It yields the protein CASSLAAQGGLNSPLHF.

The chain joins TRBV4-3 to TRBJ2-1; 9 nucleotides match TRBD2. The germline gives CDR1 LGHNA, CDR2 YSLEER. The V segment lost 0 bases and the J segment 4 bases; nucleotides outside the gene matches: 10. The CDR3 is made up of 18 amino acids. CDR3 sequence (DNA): TGCGCCAGCAGCCAAGATCTGTTCGCGGGGGGGAGATACAATGAGCAGTTCTTC. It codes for CASSQDLFAGGRYNEQFF.

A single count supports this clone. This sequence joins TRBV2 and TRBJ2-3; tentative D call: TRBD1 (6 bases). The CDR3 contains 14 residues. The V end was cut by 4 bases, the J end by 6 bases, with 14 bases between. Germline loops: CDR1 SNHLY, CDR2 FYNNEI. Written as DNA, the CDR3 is TGTGCCAGCAGTGGAGATAAGGGGGTGGATACGCAGTATTTT. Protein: CASSGDKGVDTQYF.

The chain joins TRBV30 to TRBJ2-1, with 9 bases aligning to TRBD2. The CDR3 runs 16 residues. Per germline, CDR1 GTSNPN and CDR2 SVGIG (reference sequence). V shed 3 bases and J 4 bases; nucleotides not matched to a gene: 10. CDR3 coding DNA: TGTGCCTGGAGGGACCCGAGCGGGGGGATGTACAATGAGCAGTTCTTC. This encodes CAWRDPSGGMYNEQFF.

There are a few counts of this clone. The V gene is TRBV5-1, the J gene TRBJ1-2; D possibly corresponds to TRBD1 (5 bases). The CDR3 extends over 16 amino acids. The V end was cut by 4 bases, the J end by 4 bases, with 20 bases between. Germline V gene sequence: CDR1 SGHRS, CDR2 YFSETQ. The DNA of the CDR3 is TGCGCCAGCAGCAACCAAGCAACGCAGGGCCTCTATGGCTACACCTTC. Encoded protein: CASSNQATQGLYGYTF.

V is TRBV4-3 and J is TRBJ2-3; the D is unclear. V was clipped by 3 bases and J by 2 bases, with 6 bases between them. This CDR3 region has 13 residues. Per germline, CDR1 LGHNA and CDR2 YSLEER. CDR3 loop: CASSHLYTDTQYF. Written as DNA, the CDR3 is TGCGCCAGCAGCCACCTATACACAGATACGCAGTATTTT.

The CDR3, as DNA: TGTGCCAGCAGCCTTAGGGGGGGGCGCACAGATACGCAGTATTTT. This codes for CASSLRGGRTDTQYF. The rearrangement uses TRBV7-9 and TRBJ2-3; weak D call: TRBD2 (7 bases). Trimming removed 5 bases at V and 1 base at J, with 13 bases between. The CDR3 sequence is 15 residues long. Germline V gives CDR1 SEHNR, CDR2 FQNEAQ (reference sequence).

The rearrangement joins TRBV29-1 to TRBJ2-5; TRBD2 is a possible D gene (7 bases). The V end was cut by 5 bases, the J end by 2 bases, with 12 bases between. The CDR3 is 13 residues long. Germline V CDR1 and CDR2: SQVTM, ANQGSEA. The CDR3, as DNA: TGCAGCGTTTGGGGAGGGGGGCAAGAGACCCAGTACTTC. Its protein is CSVWGGGQETQYF.

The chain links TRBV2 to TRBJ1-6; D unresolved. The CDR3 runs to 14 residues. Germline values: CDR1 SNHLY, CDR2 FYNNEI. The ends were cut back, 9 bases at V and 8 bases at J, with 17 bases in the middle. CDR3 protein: CARSLPASDSPLHF. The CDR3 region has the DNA TGTGCCAGGTCCCTCCCGGCAAGCGATTCACCCCTCCACTTT.

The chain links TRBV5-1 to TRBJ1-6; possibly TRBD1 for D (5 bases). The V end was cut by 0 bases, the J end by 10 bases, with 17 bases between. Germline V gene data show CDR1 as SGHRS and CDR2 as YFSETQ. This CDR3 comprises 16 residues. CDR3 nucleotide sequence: TGCGCCAGCAGCTTGGGGTGGACAAGTCCCCCCTCACCCCTCCACTTT. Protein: CASSLGWTSPPSPLHF.

Here the CDR3 reads CASSLTNQPQHF. The DNA for the CDR3 is TGTGCCAGCAGTTTAACTAATCAGCCCCAGCATTTT. The chain couples TRBV28 to TRBJ1-5, with D unresolved. Trimming stripped 2 bases from V and 4 bases from J, with 3 bases between. The CDR3 consists of 12 residues. Germline lookup yields CDR1 MDHEN and CDR2 SYDVKM.

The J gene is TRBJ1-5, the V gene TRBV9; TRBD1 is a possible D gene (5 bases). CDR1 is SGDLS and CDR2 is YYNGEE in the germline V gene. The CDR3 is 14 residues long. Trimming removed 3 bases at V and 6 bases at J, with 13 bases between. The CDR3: CASSAGLTGQPQHF. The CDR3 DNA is TGTGCCAGCAGCGCAGGATTAACAGGTCAGCCCCAGCATTTT.

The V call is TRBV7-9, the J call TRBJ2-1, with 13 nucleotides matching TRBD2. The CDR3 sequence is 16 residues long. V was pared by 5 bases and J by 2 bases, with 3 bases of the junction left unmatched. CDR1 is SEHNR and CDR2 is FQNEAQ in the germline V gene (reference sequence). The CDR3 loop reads CASSDGLAGAYNEQFF. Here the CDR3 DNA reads TGTGCCAGCAGCGATGGACTAGCGGGGGCCTACAATGAGCAGTTCTTC.

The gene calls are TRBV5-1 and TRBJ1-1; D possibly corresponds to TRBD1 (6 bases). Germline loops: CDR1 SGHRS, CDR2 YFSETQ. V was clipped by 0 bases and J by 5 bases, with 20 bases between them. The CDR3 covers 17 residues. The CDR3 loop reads CASSLVGVKDGQTEAFF. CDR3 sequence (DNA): TGCGCCAGCAGCTTGGTTGGGGTCAAGGACGGACAGACTGAAGCTTTCTTT.

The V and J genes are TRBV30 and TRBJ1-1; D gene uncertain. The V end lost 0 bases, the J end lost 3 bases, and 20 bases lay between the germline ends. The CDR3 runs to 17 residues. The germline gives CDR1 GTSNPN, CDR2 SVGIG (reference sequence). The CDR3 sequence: CAWSVRGSQIGYTEAFF. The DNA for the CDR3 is TGTGCCTGGAGTGTACGAGGGTCGCAGATAGGGTACACTGAAGCTTTCTTT.

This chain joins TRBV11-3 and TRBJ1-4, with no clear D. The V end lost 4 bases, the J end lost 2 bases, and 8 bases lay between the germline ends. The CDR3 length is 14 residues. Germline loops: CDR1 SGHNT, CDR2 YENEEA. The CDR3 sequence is CASSSGVTNEKLFF. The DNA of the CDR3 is TGTGCCAGCAGCTCCGGGGTGACTAATGAAAAACTGTTTTTT.

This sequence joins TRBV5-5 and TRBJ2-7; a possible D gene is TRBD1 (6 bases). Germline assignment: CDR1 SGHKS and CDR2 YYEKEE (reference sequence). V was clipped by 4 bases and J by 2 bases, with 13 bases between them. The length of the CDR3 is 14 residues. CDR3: CASSPPDRAYEQYF. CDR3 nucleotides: TGTGCCAGCAGCCCCCCGGACAGAGCCTACGAGCAGTACTTC.